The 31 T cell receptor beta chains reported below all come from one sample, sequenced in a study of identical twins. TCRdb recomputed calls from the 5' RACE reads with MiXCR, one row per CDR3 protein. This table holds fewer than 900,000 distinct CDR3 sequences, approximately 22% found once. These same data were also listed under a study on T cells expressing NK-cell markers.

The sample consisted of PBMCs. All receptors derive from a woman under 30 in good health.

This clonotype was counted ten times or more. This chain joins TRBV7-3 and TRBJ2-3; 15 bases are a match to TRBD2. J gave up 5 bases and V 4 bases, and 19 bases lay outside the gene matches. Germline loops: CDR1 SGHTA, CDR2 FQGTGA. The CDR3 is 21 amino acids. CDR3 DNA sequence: TGTGCCAGCAGCTCAAGGGGTCCCGGACTAGCGGGGGGGCCTCGTGAAGATACGCAGTATTTT. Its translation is CASSSRGPGLAGGPREDTQYF.

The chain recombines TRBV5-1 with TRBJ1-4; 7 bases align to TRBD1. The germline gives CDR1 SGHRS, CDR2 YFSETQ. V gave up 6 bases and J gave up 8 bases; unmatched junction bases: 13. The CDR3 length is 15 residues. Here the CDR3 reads CASTEQTGMGEKLFF. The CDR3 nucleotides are TGCGCCAGCACCGAACAGACAGGGATGGGGGAAAAACTGTTTTTT.

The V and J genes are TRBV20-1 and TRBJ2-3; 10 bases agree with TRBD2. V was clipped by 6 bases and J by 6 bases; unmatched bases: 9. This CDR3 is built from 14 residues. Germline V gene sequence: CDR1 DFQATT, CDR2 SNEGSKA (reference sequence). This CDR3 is CSAHPSGRSDTQYF. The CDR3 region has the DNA TGCAGTGCACACCCTAGCGGGAGATCTGATACGCAGTATTTT.

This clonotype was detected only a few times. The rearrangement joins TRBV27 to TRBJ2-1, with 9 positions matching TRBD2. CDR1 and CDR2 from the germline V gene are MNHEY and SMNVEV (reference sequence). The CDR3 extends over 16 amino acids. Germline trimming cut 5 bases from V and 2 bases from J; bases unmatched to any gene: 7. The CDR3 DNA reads TGTGCCAGCAGTCCAAGACTAGCGGCTACCTACAATGAGCAGTTCTTC. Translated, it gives CASSPRLAATYNEQFF.

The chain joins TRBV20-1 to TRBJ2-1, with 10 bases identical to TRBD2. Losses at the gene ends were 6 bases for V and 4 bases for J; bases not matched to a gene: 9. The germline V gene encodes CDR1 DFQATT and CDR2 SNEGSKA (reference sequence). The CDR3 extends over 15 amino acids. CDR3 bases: TGCAGTGCGTCCCCCCTAGCGGGGGTGTACAATGAGCAGTTCTTC. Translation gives CSASPLAGVYNEQFF.

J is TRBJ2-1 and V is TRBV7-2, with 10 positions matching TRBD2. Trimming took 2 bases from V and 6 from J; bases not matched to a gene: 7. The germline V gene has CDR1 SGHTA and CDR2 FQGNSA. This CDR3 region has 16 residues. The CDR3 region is CASSLSLASGSNEQFF. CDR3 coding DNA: TGTGCCAGCAGCTTAAGCCTGGCTAGCGGGAGCAATGAGCAGTTCTTC.

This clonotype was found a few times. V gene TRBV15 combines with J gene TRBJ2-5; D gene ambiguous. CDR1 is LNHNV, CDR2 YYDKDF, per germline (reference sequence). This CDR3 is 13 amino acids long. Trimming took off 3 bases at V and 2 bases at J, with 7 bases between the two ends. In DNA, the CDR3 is TGTGCCACCAGCAGGGACCATCAAGAGACCCAGTACTTC. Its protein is CATSRDHQETQYF.

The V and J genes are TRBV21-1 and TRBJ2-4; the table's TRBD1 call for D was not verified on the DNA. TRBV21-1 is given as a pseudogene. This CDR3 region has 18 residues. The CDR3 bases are TGTGCCAGCAGCCTAAGGCCGGGATCCCGTCTAGCCAAAAACATTCAGTACTTC. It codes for CASSLRPGSRLAKNIQYF.

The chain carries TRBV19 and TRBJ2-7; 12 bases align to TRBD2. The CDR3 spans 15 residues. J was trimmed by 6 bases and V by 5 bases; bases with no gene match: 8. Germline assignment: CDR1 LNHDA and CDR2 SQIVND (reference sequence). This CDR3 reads CASSLLTSGSSEQYF. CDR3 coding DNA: TGTGCCAGTAGTTTGCTGACTAGCGGGAGTAGCGAGCAGTACTTC.

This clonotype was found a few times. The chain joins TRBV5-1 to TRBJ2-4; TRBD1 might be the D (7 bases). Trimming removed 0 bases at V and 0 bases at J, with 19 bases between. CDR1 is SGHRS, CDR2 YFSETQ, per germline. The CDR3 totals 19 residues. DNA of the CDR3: TGCGCCAGCAGCTTGGCTGGAGGGGGCAGACGTTTAGCCAAAAACATTCAGTACTTC. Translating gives CASSLAGGGRRLAKNIQYF.

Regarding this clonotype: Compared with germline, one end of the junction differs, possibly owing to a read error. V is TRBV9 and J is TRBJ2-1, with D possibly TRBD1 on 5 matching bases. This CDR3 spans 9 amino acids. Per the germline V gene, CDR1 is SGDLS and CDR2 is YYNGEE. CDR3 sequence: CASAAGKVF. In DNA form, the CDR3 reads TGTGCCAGCGCGGCAGGGAAGGTCTTC.

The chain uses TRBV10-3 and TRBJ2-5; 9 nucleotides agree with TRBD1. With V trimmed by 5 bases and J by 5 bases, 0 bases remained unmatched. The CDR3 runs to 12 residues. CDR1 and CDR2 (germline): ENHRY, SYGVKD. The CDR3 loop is CAISTGGETQYF. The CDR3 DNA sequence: TGTGCCATCAGTACAGGGGGCGAGACCCAGTACTTC.

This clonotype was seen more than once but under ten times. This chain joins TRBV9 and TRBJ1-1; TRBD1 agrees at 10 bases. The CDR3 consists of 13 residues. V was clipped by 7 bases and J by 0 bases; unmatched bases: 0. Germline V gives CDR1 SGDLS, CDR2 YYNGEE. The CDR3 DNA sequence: TGTGCCAGCGGGACAGGGGTGAACACTGAAGCTTTCTTT. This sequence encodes CASGTGVNTEAFF.

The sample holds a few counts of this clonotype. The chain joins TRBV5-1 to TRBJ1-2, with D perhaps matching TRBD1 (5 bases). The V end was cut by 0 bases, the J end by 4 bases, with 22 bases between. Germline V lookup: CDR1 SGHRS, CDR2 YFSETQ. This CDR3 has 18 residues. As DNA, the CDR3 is TGCGCCAGCAGCTTGGATGGACAACCTTATAGAGGGACCTATGGCTACACCTTC. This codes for CASSLDGQPYRGTYGYTF.

Here the CDR3 reads CASSLAKAGDTDTQYF. CDR3 sequence (DNA): TGTGCCAGCAGTTTAGCGAAGGCGGGAGACACAGATACGCAGTATTTT. V gene TRBV12-3 or TRBV12-4 combines with J gene TRBJ2-3; TRBD2 agrees at 7 bases. The V and J ends lost 0 bases and 2 bases, in that order; junction bases with no gene match: 5. There are 16 residues in the CDR3.

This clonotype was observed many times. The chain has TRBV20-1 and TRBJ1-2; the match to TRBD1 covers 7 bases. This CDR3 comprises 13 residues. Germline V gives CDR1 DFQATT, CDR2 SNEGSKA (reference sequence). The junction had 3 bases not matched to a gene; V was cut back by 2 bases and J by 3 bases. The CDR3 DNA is TGCAGTGCTAGACTTACAGGGGACTATGGCTACACCTTC. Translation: CSARLTGDYGYTF.

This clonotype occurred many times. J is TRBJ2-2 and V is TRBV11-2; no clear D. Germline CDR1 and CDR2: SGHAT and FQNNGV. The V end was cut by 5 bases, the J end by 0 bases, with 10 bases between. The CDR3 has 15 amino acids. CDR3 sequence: CASSIGRANTGELFF. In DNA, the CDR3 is TGTGCCAGCAGCATTGGACGGGCGAACACCGGGGAGCTGTTTTTT.

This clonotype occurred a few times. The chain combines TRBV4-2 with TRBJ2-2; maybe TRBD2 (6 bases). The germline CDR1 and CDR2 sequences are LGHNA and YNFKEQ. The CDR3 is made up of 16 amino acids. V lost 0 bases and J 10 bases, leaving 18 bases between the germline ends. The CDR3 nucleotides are TGTGCCAGCAGCCAAGAATTTGGGACTCCTAGAGCGGAGCTGTTTTTT. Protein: CASSQEFGTPRAELFF.

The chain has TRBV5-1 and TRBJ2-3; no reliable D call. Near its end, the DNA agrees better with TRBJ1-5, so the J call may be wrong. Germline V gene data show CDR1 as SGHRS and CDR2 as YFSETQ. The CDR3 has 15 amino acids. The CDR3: CASSLGASSTDTQHF. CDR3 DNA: TGCGCCAGCAGCTTGGGTGCGTCTAGCACAGATACGCAGCATTTT.

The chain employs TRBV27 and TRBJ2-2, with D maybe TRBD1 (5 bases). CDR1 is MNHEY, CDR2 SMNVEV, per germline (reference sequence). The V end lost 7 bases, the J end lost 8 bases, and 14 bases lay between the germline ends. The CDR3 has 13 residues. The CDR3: CASTRQGAGELFF. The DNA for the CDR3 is TGTGCCAGCACCCGGCAGGGTGCAGGGGAGCTGTTTTTT.

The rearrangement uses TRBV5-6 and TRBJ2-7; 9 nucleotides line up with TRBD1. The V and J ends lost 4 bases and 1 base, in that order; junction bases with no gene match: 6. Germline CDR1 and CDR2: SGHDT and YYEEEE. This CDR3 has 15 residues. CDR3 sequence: CASSLGQGWSYEQYF. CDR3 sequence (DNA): TGTGCCAGCAGCCTGGGACAGGGCTGGTCCTACGAGCAGTACTTC.

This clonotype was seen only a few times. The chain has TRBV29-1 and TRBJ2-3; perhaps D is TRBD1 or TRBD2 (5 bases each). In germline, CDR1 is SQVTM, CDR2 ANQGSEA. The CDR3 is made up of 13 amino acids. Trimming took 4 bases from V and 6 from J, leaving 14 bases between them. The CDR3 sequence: CSVVESRGDTQYF. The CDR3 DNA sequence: TGCAGCGTTGTGGAGAGTCGGGGCGATACGCAGTATTTT.

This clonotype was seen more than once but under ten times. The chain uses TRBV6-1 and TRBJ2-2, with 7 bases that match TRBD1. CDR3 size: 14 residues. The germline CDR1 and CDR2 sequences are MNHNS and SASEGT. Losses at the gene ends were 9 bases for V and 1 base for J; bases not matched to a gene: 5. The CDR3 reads CARWGQKNTGELFF. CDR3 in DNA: TGTGCCAGGTGGGGACAGAAGAACACCGGGGAGCTGTTTTTT.

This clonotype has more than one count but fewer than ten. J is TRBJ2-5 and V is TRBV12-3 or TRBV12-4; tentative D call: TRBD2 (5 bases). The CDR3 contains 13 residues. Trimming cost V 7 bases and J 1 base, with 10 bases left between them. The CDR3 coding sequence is TGTGCCAGCACCCGGACTGGCCAAGAGACCCAGTACTTC. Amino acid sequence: CASTRTGQETQYF.

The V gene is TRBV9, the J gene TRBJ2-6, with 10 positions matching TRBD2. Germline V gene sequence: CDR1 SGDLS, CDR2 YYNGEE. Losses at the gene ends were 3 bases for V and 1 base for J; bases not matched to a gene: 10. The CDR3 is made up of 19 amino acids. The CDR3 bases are TGTGCCAGCAGCGCCCGATTCCTAGCGGGGGTTTCTGGGGCCAACGTCCTGACTTTC. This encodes CASSARFLAGVSGANVLTF. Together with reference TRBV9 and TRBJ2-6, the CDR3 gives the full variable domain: DSGVTQTPKHLITATGQRVTLRCSPRSGDLSVYWYQQSLDQGLQFLIQYYNGEERAKGNILERFSAQQFPDLHSELNLSSLELGDSALYFCASSARFLAGVSGANVLTFGAGSRLTVL.

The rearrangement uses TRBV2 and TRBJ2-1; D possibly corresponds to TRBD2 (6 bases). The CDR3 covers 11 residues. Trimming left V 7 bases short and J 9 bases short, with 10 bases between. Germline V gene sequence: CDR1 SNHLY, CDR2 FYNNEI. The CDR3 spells CASMGGGEQFF. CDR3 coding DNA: TGTGCCAGCATGGGAGGAGGTGAGCAGTTCTTC.

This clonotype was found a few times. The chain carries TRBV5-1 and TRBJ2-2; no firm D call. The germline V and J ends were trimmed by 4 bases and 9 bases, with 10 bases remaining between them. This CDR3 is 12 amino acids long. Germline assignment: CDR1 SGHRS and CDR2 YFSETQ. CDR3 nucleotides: TGCGCCAGCAGCGAACTTGGCCGGGAGCTGTTTTTT. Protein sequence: CASSELGRELFF.

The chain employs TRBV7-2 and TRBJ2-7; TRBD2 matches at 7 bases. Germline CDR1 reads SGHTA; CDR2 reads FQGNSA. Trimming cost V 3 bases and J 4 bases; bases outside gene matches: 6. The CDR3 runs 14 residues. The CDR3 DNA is TGTGCCAGCAGCTTCCAGCGGGGCGGGTACGAGCAGTACTTC. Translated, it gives CASSFQRGGYEQYF.

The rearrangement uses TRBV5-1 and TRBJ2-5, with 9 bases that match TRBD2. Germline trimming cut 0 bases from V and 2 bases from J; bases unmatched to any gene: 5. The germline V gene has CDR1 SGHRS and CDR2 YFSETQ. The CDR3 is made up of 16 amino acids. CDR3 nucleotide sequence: TGCGCCAGCAGCTTGGTTCTAGCGGGATCACAAGAGACCCAGTACTTC. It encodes CASSLVLAGSQETQYF. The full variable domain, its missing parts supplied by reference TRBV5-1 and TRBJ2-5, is KAGVTQTPRYLIKTRGQQVTLSCSPISGHRSVSWYQQTPGQGLQFLFEYFSETQRNKGNFPGRFSGRQFSNSRSEMNVSTLELGDSALYLCASSLVLAGSQETQYFGPGTRLLVL.

The CDR3 DNA reads TGTGCCAGCAGGGCGGAAGAGACCCAGTACTTC. Its translation: CASRAEETQYF. The J gene is TRBJ2-5, the V gene TRBV7-2, with D uncertain. CDR1 and CDR2 from the germline V gene are SGHTA and FQGNSA. CDR3 length equals 11 residues. V was clipped by 6 bases and J by 3 bases, with 5 bases between them.

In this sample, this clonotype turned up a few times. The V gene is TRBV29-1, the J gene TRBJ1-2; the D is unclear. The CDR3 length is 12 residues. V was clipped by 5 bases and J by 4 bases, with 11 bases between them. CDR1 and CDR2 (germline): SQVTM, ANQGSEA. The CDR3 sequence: CSVPLVSYGYTF. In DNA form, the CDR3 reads TGCAGCGTTCCCCTCGTCAGCTATGGCTACACCTTC.